Following are 16 T cell receptor beta chains from one sample sequenced in a study of blood T cell repertoires in COVID-19. The data were produced by immunoSEQ multiplex PCR, yet TCRdb's version contains in-frame clones alone and is incomplete. This sample carries a few hundred thousand clones, more than 70% of them seen once, and the ten largest clones take around 2.8%. Source material: peripheral blood. These receptors originate from a woman aged 25 to 39 with COVID-19, enrolled during active disease.

The chain is built from TRBV5-1 and TRBJ2-2, with 9 bases aligning to TRBD1. J gave up 6 bases and V 2 bases, and 2 bases lay outside the gene matches. Germline V gene lookup returns CDR1 SGHRS and CDR2 YFSETQ. The CDR3 has 14 residues. CDR3 in DNA: TGCGCCAGCAGCTTCACAGGGGGCCCCGGGGAGCTGTTTTTT. Translating gives CASSFTGGPGELFF.

A single count supports this clone. The chain is built from TRBV6-1 and TRBJ2-6; 8 bases fit TRBD1. Looked up from germline, CDR1 is MNHNS and CDR2 is SASEGT. CDR3 size: 16 residues. V shed 4 bases, J shed 2 bases, and the junction held 4 bases outside the gene matches. The CDR3 DNA sequence: TGTGCCAGCAGTGGCCAGGGGGCGCCTGGGGCCAACGTCCTGACTTTC. Translation: CASSGQGAPGANVLTF.

CDR3 in DNA: TGTGCCAGCAGCCAGGACAGATCGACCGGGGAGCTGTTTTTT. Amino acids: CASSQDRSTGELFF. This chain joins TRBV4-2 and TRBJ2-2; a possible D gene is TRBD1 (6 bases). The CDR3 spans 14 residues. Germline-derived CDR1 and CDR2 are LGHNA and YNFKEQ. V lost 3 bases to trimming and J lost 5 bases, with 10 bases between them.

Worth noting for this clone: Other DNA sequences from this sample encode an identical CDR3 as well. The V call is TRBV5-4, the J call TRBJ1-6; TRBD1 matches at 9 bases. The CDR3 extends over 14 amino acids. Germline loops: CDR1 SGHNT, CDR2 YYREEE (reference sequence). J gave up 9 bases and V 4 bases, and 5 bases lay outside the gene matches. The CDR3 DNA sequence: TGTGCCAGCAGCCTGGGACAGGGTGGTTCACCCCTCCACTTT. This translates into CASSLGQGGSPLHF.

Of note for this clone: Relative to the germline gene, one junction end is altered; a read error may explain this. The gene calls are TRBV7-8 and TRBJ2-3; possibly TRBD1 for D (5 bases). The CDR3 sequence is 16 residues long. The V gene's germline CDR1 is SGHVS and CDR2 FQNEAQ. The chain's CDR3 is CASGLMGPSITDTQYF. CDR3 DNA: TGTGCCAGCGGCTTAATGGGGCCCTCGATCACAGATACGCAGTATTTT.

The chain recombines TRBV5-1 with TRBJ2-5; D possibly corresponds to TRBD2 (6 bases). This CDR3 comprises 15 residues. Trimming removed 0 bases from V and 5 bases from J, with 14 bases in between. Germline V lookup: CDR1 SGHRS, CDR2 YFSETQ. CDR3 protein: CASSLDPVGGETQYF. CDR3 DNA: TGCGCCAGCAGCTTGGATCCGGTAGGAGGGGAGACCCAGTACTTC. The whole variable domain, filled in from reference TRBV5-1 and TRBJ2-5, reads KAGVTQTPRYLIKTRGQQVTLSCSPISGHRSVSWYQQTPGQGLQFLFEYFSETQRNKGNFPGRFSGRQFSNSRSEMNVSTLELGDSALYLCASSLDPVGGETQYFGPGTRLLVL.

V usage is TRBV7-9 and J usage is TRBJ1-2; TRBD1 is a possible D gene (5 bases). Trimming removed 4 bases at V and 5 bases at J, with 8 bases between. The V gene's germline CDR1 is SEHNR and CDR2 FQNEAQ (reference sequence). The CDR3 runs to 12 residues. CDR3 in amino acids: CASSSRQYGYTF. CDR3 in DNA: TGTGCCAGCAGCTCCAGACAGTATGGCTACACCTTC.

The rearrangement uses TRBV5-1 and TRBJ1-3; D might be TRBD1 (6 bases). Germline V CDR1 and CDR2: SGHRS, YFSETQ. This CDR3 contains 16 residues. Trimming cost V 4 bases and J 0 bases, with 14 bases left between them. CDR3 sequence (DNA): TGCGCCAGCAGCCCAGGACAGCCGAACTCTGGAAACACCATATATTTT. The encoded protein is CASSPGQPNSGNTIYF.

The chain has TRBV7-8 and TRBJ2-3; 8 bases agree with TRBD2. The V gene end was trimmed by 0 bases and the J gene end by 2 bases; junction bases not matched to a gene: 4. Germline V CDR1 and CDR2: SGHVS, FQNEAQ. CDR3 length: 16 residues. The CDR3 sequence is CASSLAGGGHTDTQYF. The CDR3 bases are TGTGCCAGCAGCTTAGCTGGCGGGGGGCACACAGATACGCAGTATTTT.

The rearrangement uses TRBV21-1 and TRBJ2-1; no DNA check was done on the table's D call, TRBD2. TRBV21-1 is an annotated pseudogene. CDR3 length: 15 residues. CDR3 DNA sequence: TGTGCCAGCAGCAAAAGCTCTGCGGGGACCGGTGAGCAGTTCTTC. Translated, it gives CASSKSSAGTGEQFF.

The chain combines TRBV10-3 with TRBJ2-7, with D possibly TRBD1 on 6 matching bases. The CDR3 has 11 residues. V lost 9 bases and J 6 bases, leaving 12 bases between the germline ends. The V gene's germline CDR1 is ENHRY and CDR2 SYGVKD. CDR3 loop: CAIQGEGEQYF. The DNA of the CDR3 is TGTGCCATACAGGGAGAAGGCGAGCAGTACTTC.

The chain employs TRBV6-6 and TRBJ2-2, with D uncertain. The CDR3 consists of 13 residues. Germline CDR1 and CDR2: MNHNY and SVGAGI (reference sequence). V lost 6 bases and J 6 bases, leaving 11 bases between the germline ends. The CDR3 loop is CASSSVYPGELFF. CDR3 DNA sequence: TGTGCCAGCAGCAGCGTTTATCCCGGGGAGCTGTTTTTT.

This CDR3 is CASSLGIMGGSTDTQYF. The CDR3 nucleotides are TGCGCCAGCAGCTTGGGAATTATGGGGGGTAGCACAGATACGCAGTATTTT. The rearrangement uses TRBV5-1 and TRBJ2-3; possible D gene TRBD2, 6 bases. The CDR3 has 17 amino acids. From germline, CDR1 is SGHRS and CDR2 YFSETQ. Trimming took off 0 bases at V and 0 bases at J, with 14 bases between the two ends. The full variable domain, its missing parts supplied by reference TRBV5-1 and TRBJ2-3, is KAGVTQTPRYLIKTRGQQVTLSCSPISGHRSVSWYQQTPGQGLQFLFEYFSETQRNKGNFPGRFSGRQFSNSRSEMNVSTLELGDSALYLCASSLGIMGGSTDTQYFGPGTRLTVL.

The chain combines TRBV11-2 with TRBJ2-1, with 15 bases matching TRBD2. V was clipped by 2 bases and J by 6 bases; unmatched bases: 8. The CDR3 loop spans 18 amino acids. CDR1 and CDR2 from the germline V gene are SGHAT and FQNNGV. This CDR3 reads CASSLRTSGRAFSNEQFF. CDR3 in DNA: TGTGCCAGCAGCTTACGGACTAGCGGGAGGGCCTTCTCCAATGAGCAGTTCTTC.

This chain links TRBV5-4 with TRBJ2-1; 7 bases line up with TRBD1. The germline V gene encodes CDR1 SGHNT and CDR2 YYREEE (reference sequence). The CDR3 sequence is 15 residues long. The junction had 11 bases not matched to a gene; V was cut back by 6 bases and J by 5 bases. Written as DNA, the CDR3 is TGTGCCAGCACCACGGAAGGGACAGTCGACAATGAGCAGTTCTTC. Amino acid sequence: CASTTEGTVDNEQFF.

The chain recombines TRBV6-6 with TRBJ1-1; the D gene is possibly TRBD1 (5 bases). The CDR3 runs 14 residues. Germline V lookup: CDR1 MNHNY, CDR2 SVGAGI (reference sequence). V lost 8 bases and J lost 1, with 14 bases in between. The CDR3 DNA is TGTGCCAGCCTAGATGGGGCTCAGAACACTGAAGCTTTCTTT. It codes for CASLDGAQNTEAFF.